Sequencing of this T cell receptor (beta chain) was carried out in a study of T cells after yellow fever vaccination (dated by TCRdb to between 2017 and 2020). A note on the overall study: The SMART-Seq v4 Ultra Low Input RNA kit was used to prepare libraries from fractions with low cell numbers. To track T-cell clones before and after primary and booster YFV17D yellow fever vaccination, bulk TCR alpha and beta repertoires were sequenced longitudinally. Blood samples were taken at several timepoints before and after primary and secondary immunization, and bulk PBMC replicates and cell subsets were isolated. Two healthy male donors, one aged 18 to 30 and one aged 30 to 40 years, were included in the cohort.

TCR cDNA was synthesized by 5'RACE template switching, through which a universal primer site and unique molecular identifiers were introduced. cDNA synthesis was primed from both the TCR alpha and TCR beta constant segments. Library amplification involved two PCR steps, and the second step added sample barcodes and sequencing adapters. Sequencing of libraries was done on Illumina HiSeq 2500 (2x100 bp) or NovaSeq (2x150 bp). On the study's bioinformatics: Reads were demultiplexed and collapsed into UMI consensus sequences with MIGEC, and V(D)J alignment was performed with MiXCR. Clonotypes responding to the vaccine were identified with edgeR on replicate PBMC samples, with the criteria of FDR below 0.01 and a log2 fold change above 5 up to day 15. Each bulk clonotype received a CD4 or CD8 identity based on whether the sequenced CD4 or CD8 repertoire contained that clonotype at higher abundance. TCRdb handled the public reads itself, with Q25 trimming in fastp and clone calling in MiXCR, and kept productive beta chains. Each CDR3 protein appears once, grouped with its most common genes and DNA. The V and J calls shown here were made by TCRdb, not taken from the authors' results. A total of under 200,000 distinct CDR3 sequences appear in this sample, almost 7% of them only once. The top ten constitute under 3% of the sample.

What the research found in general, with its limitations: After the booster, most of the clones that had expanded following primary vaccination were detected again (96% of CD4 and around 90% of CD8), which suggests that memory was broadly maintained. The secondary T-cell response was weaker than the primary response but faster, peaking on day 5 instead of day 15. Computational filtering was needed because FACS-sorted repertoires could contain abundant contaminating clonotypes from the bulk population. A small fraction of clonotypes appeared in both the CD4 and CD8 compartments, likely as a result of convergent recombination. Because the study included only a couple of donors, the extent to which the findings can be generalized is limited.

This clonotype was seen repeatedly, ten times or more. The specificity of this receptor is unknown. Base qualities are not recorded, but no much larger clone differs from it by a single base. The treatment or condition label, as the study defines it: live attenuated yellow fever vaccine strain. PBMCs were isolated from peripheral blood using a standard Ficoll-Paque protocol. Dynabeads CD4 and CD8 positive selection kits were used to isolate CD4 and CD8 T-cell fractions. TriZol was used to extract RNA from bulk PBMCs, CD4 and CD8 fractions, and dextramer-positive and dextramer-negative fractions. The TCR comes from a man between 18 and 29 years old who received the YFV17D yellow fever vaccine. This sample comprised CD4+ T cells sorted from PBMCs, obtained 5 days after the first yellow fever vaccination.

The CDR3 region has the sequence CASSQSGGFYGTQYF. The nucleotide sequence reads TGCGCCAGCAGCCAGTCAGGCGGGTTCTACGGTACGCAGTATTTT. The sequence is built from TRBV4-3 and TRBJ2-3; possibly the D gene is TRBD2, per 5 matching bases. CDR1 and CDR2 are drawn from the germline V gene: LGHNA, YSLEER. The V end loses 3 bases and the J end loses 8 bases, and a stretch of 18 bases separates them. CDR3 length: 15 amino acids, cysteine to phenylalanine. Here the CDR3 DNA is all that survives: 45 bases in frame from base 1.